This T cell receptor (beta chain) was sequenced in a study of Tregs in tolerant kidney transplant recipients. Across the study: Related graft donors supplied nonmyeloablative bone marrow transplants, and mixed chimerism was transient. Study observations and caveats: No direct test of biological reproducibility was done here.

Assay used: immunoSEQ multiplex PCR; TCRdb lists only in-frame clones, some missing. The table lists about 48,000 clones, with about 0.85% in the top ten. Details on this clone: Its antigen remains unknown.

This sample comprised CD4+ T cells from blood, obtained before the transplant. This clonotype was obtained from a human donor who received a combined kidney and bone marrow transplant.

CDR3 DNA, as far as it was read: TGTGCCAGTAGTATCGGGGGGCTGGGAGAGACC. It codes for CASSIGGLGET. The complete CDR3 reads CASSIGGLGETQYF. The chain is built from TRBV19 and TRBJ2-5; possible D gene TRBD2, 7 bases. The sequenced fragment ends 3 residues before the CDR3 boundary, so the rest is inferred from the germline J gene. This CDR3 has 14 amino acids. V lost 3 bases to trimming and J lost 4 bases, with 12 bases between them. From germline, CDR1 is LNHDA and CDR2 SQIVND (reference sequence).